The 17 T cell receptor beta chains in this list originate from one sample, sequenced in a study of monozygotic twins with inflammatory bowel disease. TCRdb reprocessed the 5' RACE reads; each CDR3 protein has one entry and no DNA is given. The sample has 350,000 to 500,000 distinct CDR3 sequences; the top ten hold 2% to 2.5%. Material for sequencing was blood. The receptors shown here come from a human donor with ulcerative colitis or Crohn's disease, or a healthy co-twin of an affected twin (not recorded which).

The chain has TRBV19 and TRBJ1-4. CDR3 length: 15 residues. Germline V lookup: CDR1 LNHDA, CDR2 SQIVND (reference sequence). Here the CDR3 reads CASMVRFATNEKLFF. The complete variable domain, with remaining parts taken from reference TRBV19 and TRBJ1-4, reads DGGITQSPKYLFRKEGQNVTLSCEQNLNHDAMYWYRQDPGQGLRLIYYSQIVNDFQKGDIAEGYSVSREKKESFPLTVTSAQKNPTAFYLCASMVRFATNEKLFFGSGTQLSVL.

The CDR3 is CASSPYLGANVLTF. J is TRBJ2-6 and V is TRBV7-2. This CDR3 spans 14 amino acids. The V gene's germline CDR1 is SGHTA and CDR2 FQGNSA.

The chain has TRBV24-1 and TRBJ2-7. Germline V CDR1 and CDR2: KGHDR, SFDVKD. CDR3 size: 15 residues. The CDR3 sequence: CATSDFSQRSGEQYF.

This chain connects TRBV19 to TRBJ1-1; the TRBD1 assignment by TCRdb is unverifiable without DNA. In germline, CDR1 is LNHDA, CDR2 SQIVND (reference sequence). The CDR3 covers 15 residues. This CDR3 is CASSMGETVNTEAFF. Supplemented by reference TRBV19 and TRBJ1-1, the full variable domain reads DGGITQSPKYLFRKEGQNVTLSCEQNLNHDAMYWYRQDPGQGLRLIYYSQIVNDFQKGDIAEGYSVSREKKESFPLTVTSAQKNPTAFYLCASSMGETVNTEAFFGQGTRLTVV.

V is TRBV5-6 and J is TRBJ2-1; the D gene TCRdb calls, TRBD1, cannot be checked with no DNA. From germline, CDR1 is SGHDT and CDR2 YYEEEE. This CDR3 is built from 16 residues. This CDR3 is CASSLQVLGGSNEQFF.

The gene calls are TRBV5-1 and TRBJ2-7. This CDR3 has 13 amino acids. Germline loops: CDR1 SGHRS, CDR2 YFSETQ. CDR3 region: CASSADGSYEQYF.

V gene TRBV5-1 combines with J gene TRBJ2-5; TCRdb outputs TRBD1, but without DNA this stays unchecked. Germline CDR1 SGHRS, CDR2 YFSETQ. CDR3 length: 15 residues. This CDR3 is CASSLGLAPAETQYF.

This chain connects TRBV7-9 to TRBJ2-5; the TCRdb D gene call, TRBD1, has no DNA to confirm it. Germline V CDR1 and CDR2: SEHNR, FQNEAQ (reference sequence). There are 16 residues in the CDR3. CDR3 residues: CASSYEPGQGKETQYF.

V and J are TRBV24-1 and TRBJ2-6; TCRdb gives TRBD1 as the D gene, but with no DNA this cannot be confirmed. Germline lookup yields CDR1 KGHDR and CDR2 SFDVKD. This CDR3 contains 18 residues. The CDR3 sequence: CATAPHHILHSGANVLTF.

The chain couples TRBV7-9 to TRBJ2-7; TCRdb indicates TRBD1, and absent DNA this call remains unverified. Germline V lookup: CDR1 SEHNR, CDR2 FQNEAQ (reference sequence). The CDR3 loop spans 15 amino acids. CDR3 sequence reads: CASSEGGGASYEQYF.

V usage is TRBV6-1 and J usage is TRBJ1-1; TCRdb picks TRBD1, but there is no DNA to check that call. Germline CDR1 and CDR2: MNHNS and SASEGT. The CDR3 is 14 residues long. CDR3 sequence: CASSPTGANTEAFF.

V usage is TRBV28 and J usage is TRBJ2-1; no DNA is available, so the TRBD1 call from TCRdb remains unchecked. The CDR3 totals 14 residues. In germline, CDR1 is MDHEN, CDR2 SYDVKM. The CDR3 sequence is CASSWDRGRNEQFF.

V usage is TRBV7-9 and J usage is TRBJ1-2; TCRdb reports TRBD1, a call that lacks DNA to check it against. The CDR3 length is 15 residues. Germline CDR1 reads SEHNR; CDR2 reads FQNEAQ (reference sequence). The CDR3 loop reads CASSFSGQGDYGYTF.

This CDR3 reads CASSLEVGSYEQYF. The chain uses TRBV5-1 and TRBJ2-7. Per germline, CDR1 SGHRS and CDR2 YFSETQ. This CDR3 is 14 amino acids long.

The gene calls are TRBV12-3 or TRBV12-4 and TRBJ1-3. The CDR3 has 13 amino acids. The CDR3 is CASSLPPGNTIYF.

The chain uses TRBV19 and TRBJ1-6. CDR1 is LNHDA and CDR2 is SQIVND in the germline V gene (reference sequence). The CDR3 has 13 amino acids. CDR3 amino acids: CASMRTNGSPLHF. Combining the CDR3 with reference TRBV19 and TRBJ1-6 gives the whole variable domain DGGITQSPKYLFRKEGQNVTLSCEQNLNHDAMYWYRQDPGQGLRLIYYSQIVNDFQKGDIAEGYSVSREKKESFPLTVTSAQKNPTAFYLCASMRTNGSPLHFGNGTRLTVT.

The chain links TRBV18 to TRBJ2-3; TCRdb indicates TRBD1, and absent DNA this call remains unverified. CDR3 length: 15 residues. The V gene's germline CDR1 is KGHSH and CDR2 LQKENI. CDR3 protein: CASSPRGQGGDTQYF. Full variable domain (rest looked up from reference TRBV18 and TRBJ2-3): NAGVMQNPRHLVRRRGQEARLRCSPMKGHSHVYWYRQLPEEGLKFMVYLQKENIIDESGMPKERFSAEFPKEGPSILRIQQVVRGDSAAYFCASSPRGQGGDTQYFGPGTRLTVL.